These T cell receptor beta chains were read from a single sample in a study of blood T cells in healthy people across ages. TCRdb reprocessed the 5' RACE reads with MiXCR, giving one entry per CDR3 protein. Here the sample spans some 1.5 million distinct CDR3 sequences, 28% being singletons. Sequencing was done on a sample of blood. The receptors shown here come from a woman in her 30s in good health. Each CDR3 is given with its conserved first and last residue. Each record gives: V gene, J gene, D gene, clone size, CDR3 protein, CDR3 DNA. A D gene is named only where the DNA matches it firmly. Size is omitted from some rows. Given values are once, few, many or a class for expanded clones.

TRBV20-1,TRBJ2-3,TRBD1,few,CSARVQGADTQYF,TGCAGTGCTAGGGTACAGGGGGCAGATACGCAGTATTTT
TRBV7-6,TRBJ1-2,TRBD1,few,CASSYGQGITGYTF,TGTGCCAGCAGCTATGGACAGGGGATCACCGGCTACACCTTC
TRBV30,TRBJ2-6,TRBD2,.,CAWSVPSGRSGANVRTF,TGTGCCTGGAGTGTACCTAGCGGGAGGTCTGGGGCCAACGTCCGGACTTTC
TRBV9,TRBJ2-3,.,.,CASSVGQATDTQYF,TGTGCCAGCAGCGTCGGGCAGGCCACAGATACGCAGTATTTT
TRBV14,TRBJ2-2,.,.,CASSQFRTRNTGELFF,TGTGCCAGCAGCCAATTTCGGACCAGAAACACCGGGGAGCTGTTTTTT
TRBV5-1,TRBJ2-7,TRBD2,many,CASSLSGGTSYEQYF,TGCGCCAGCAGCTTAAGCGGGGGGACTTCCTACGAGCAGTACTTC
TRBV6-1,TRBJ1-2,.,many,CASRPSGNYGYTF,TGTGCCAGCAGGCCGTCTGGGAACTATGGCTACACCTTC
TRBV4-1,TRBJ2-7,TRBD1,few,CASSQEGTGADEQYF,TGCGCCAGCAGCCAAGAAGGGACAGGAGCGGACGAGCAGTACTTC
TRBV20-1,TRBJ2-4,TRBD2,few,CSARHRSGSESIQYF,TGCAGTGCTAGGCACAGGAGCGGGAGTGAAAGCATTCAGTACTTC
TRBV28,TRBJ2-1,TRBD2,.,CASKFPAGGSYNEQFF,TGTGCCAGCAAGTTTCCAGCGGGGGGTAGCTACAATGAGCAGTTCTTC
TRBV19,TRBJ1-2,TRBD1,few,CASSISGQGANYGYTF,TGTGCCAGTAGTATCTCTGGGCAGGGGGCTAACTATGGCTACACCTTC
TRBV20-1,TRBJ2-7,TRBD2,.,CSASQAPGLAGNNEQYF,TGCAGTGCTAGTCAAGCCCCGGGACTAGCGGGAAACAACGAGCAGTACTTC
TRBV3-1,TRBJ2-7,.,.,CASSHNGSYEQYF,TGTGCCAGCAGCCATAACGGTTCCTACGAGCAGTACTTC
TRBV20-1,TRBJ1-4,TRBD1,few,CSADTGENEKLFF,TGCAGTGCGGATACAGGGGAGAATGAAAAACTGTTTTTT
TRBV20-1,TRBJ2-7,.,few,CSGTSGSDYEQYF,TGCAGTGGCACATCCGGATCCGACTACGAGCAGTACTTC
TRBV29-1,TRBJ1-4,.,few,CSVPEGEKLFF,TGCAGCGTACCCGAGGGTGAAAAACTGTTTTTT
TRBV11-1,TRBJ1-2,.,few,CASSLLEGNDSYTF,TGTGCCAGCAGCTTATTAGAGGGTAACGATAGCTACACCTTC
TRBV7-9,TRBJ2-7,.,.,CASSRTSRAPYEQYF,TGTGCCAGCAGCCGAACGTCCAGGGCCCCCTACGAGCAGTACTTC
TRBV18,TRBJ2-7,TRBD2,.,CASSLLSGTSAYEQYF,TGTGCCAGCTCCCTCCTTTCCGGGACTAGCGCATACGAGCAGTACTTC
TRBV2,TRBJ2-6,TRBD1,few,CASSEARTGSGANVLTF,TGTGCCAGCAGTGAAGCGCGGACAGGGTCTGGGGCCAACGTCCTGACTTTC
TRBV9,TRBJ1-1,.,.,CASSVDGGMNTEAFF,TGTGCCAGCAGCGTAGATGGCGGAATGAACACTGAAGCTTTCTTT
TRBV12-3/TRBV12-4,TRBJ1-1,TRBD1,many,CASSCPGQGADTEAFF,TGTGCCAGCAGTTGCCCGGGACAGGGGGCTGACACTGAAGCTTTCTTT
TRBV29-1,TRBJ2-3,.,.,CSGSRGDTQYF,TGCAGCGGGAGTCGCGGGGATACGCAGTATTTT
TRBV6-2/TRBV6-3,TRBJ2-1,TRBD2,.,CASSYWRGGNEQFF,TGTGCCAGCAGTTACTGGCGGGGGGGCAATGAGCAGTTCTTC
TRBV20-1,TRBJ1-2,.,.,CSAQTAYGYTF,TGCAGTGCCCAGACAGCCTATGGCTACACCTTC
TRBV28,TRBJ2-1,.,.,CASTPTSYEQFF,TGTGCCAGCACCCCGACTTCTTACGAGCAGTTCTTC
TRBV20-1,TRBJ2-1,.,many,CSARDRHEQFF,TGCAGTGCTAGAGATCGGCATGAGCAGTTCTTC
TRBV24-1,TRBJ2-5,.,few,CATEGGTGTQYF,TGTGCCACCGAGGGGGGAACGGGGACCCAGTACTTC
TRBV6-6,TRBJ1-2,TRBD1,few,CASSYSGQDGYTF,TGTGCCAGCAGTTACTCGGGACAGGATGGCTACACCTTC
TRBV5-1,TRBJ2-3,TRBD2,.,CASRASGVSTDTQYF,TGCGCCAGCAGGGCTAGCGGAGTTTCCACAGATACGCAGTATTTT
TRBV5-1,TRBJ2-1,.,.,CASSLGEVSGEQFF,TGCGCCAGCAGCTTGGGTGAGGTTTCGGGTGAGCAGTTCTTC
TRBV7-9,TRBJ2-4,TRBD1,once,CASSARDRTGINIQYF,TGTGCCAGCAGCGCGAGGGACAGGACGGGAATAAACATTCAGTACTTC
TRBV2,TRBJ2-5,.,few,CASSETAGQETQYF,TGTGCCAGCAGTGAAACAGCGGGTCAAGAGACCCAGTACTTC
TRBV10-2,TRBJ2-1,.,.,CASSEQAPTGYNELFF,TGCGCCAGCAGTGAGCAGGCCCCCACGGGCTACAATGAGCTGTTCTTC
TRBV5-1,TRBJ2-3,.,many,CASSFRFTPDTQYF,TGCGCCAGCAGCTTTCGGTTCACTCCGGATACGCAGTATTTT
TRBV12-3/TRBV12-4,TRBJ2-4,TRBD1,.,CASTMTGPPKNIQYF,TGTGCCAGCACCATGACAGGGCCACCCAAAAACATTCAGTACTTC
TRBV7-2,TRBJ1-1,TRBD1,.,CASSDPGQRAFF,TGTGCCAGCAGCGATCCGGGACAGCGGGCTTTCTTT